The 20 T cell receptor beta chains presented below share a single source sample, sequenced in a study of T-cell reconstitution after alpha-beta-depleted transplantation in children. TCRbeta library preparation incorporated unique molecular identifiers. TCRdb analysed the PCR reads with MiXCR anew, one entry per CDR3 protein. Of a few hundred thousand distinct CDR3 sequences detected, 10% to 15% appear once; the ten largest clones hold about 2.2%. The sequencing here drew on PBMCs, mostly from graft donor cells, taken 360 days after TCRalphabeta/CD19-depleted stem cell transplant. These receptors were taken from a male patient younger than 18 who had a stem cell transplant for acute myeloid leukemia, so the T cells may come from the graft donor.

This clonotype has a count of ten or more. The CDR3 nucleotides are TGCAGCGTTGAACGGGGCCAGGGCCCCGATCATGAGCAGTTCTTC. Protein sequence: CSVERGQGPDHEQFF. The chain combines TRBV29-1 with TRBJ2-1; TRBD1 or TRBD2 may be the D gene (5 bases each). Germline CDR1 is SQVTM and CDR2 is ANQGSEA. Trimming cost V 2 bases and J 8 bases, with 19 bases left between them. The CDR3 has 15 amino acids.

This chain connects TRBV7-2 to TRBJ2-1; no definite D call. The CDR3 runs to 14 residues. Germline V CDR1 and CDR2: SGHTA, FQGNSA. The V gene lost 5 bases and the J gene lost 8 bases, with 16 bases spanning the gap. DNA for the CDR3: TGTGCCAGCAGCCCCTACCGACTGTTGGATGAGCAGTTCTTC. Protein product: CASSPYRLLDEQFF.

This clonotype was seen once. The rearrangement links TRBV6-2 or TRBV6-3 to TRBJ2-7; D remains unclear. The V gene lost 2 bases and the J gene lost 5 bases, with 13 bases spanning the gap. This CDR3 has 14 amino acids. CDR1 is MNHEY and CDR2 is SVGEGT in the germline V gene. CDR3 DNA sequence: TGTGCCAGCAGTTACCGAACAGAGTGGGACGAGCAGTACTTC. Residues: CASSYRTEWDEQYF.

This clonotype was counted between two and nine times. CDR3 in amino acids: CASSPYPLGTDTQYF. CDR3 in DNA: TGTGCCAGCAGTCCATATCCCCTCGGGACAGATACGCAGTATTTT. The chain carries TRBV12-3 or TRBV12-4 and TRBJ2-3; D is undetermined. This CDR3 has 15 amino acids. V was cut by 5 bases and J by 3 bases, with 15 bases left in between.

This clonotype was seen only a few times. The chain is built from TRBV20-1 and TRBJ2-2; 11 bases line up with TRBD2. Germline V gene sequence: CDR1 DFQATT, CDR2 SNEGSKA (reference sequence). Trimming at V came to 3 bases and at J to 1 base, leaving 4 bases not matched to a gene. This CDR3 is 16 amino acids long. The CDR3 sequence is CSASPGTSGNTGELFF. CDR3 nucleotide sequence: TGCAGTGCTAGCCCCGGGACTAGCGGGAACACCGGGGAGCTGTTTTTT.

This clonotype was recorded a few times. This sequence joins TRBV7-9 and TRBJ2-5; possible D gene TRBD2, 6 bases. Germline CDR1 is SEHNR and CDR2 is FQNEAQ (reference sequence). The V gene lost 5 bases and the J gene lost 5 bases, with 12 bases spanning the gap. The CDR3 consists of 13 residues. CDR3 nucleotide sequence: TGTGCCAGCAGCCCCACTAGCAGGGAGACCCAGTACTTC. Translation gives CASSPTSRETQYF.

As DNA, the CDR3 is TGTGCCAGCAGTTCCAGCGGGAGGCCTACAAGGTACGAGCAGTACTTC. This sequence encodes CASSSSGRPTRYEQYF. V and J are TRBV28 and TRBJ2-7; 9 bases line up with TRBD2. Losses at the gene ends were 4 bases for V and 4 bases for J; bases not matched to a gene: 11. From germline, CDR1 is MDHEN and CDR2 SYDVKM. The CDR3 sequence is 16 residues long.

This clonotype was counted only a few times. V usage is TRBV28 and J usage is TRBJ1-2; the D gene is possibly TRBD1 (5 bases). From germline, CDR1 is MDHEN and CDR2 SYDVKM. V lost 6 bases, J lost 8 bases, and 13 bases lay in between. The CDR3 spans 12 residues. In nucleotides, the CDR3 is TGTGCCAGCAGCTGGGACTCTCCCGGCTACACCTTC. This encodes CASSWDSPGYTF.

This clonotype was recorded many times. The chain employs TRBV7-9 and TRBJ2-3; TRBD2 is a possible D gene (6 bases). Looked up from germline, CDR1 is SEHNR and CDR2 is FQNEAQ (reference sequence). The CDR3 spans 17 residues. The germline V and J ends were trimmed by 5 bases and 1 base, with 19 bases remaining between them. The CDR3 DNA sequence: TGTGCCAGCAGCCCTCATAGTAGCGGACGGGGCACAGATACGCAGTATTTT. Translated, it gives CASSPHSSGRGTDTQYF.

This chain links TRBV3-1 with TRBJ1-5; D may be TRBD1 (6 bases). The V end lost 5 bases, the J end lost 0 bases, and 11 bases lay between the germline ends. Per the germline V gene, CDR1 is LGHDT and CDR2 is YNNKEL (reference sequence). The CDR3 runs to 15 residues. The DNA of the CDR3 is TGTGCCAGCAGCGCCTCAGGGGATAGCAATCAGCCCCAGCATTTT. This codes for CASSASGDSNQPQHF.

This clonotype was counted at least ten times. The chain couples TRBV20-1 to TRBJ2-7; D unresolved. Germline CDR1 reads DFQATT; CDR2 reads SNEGSKA (reference sequence). This CDR3 is 15 amino acids long. The V end lost 2 bases, the J end lost 0 bases, and 14 bases lay between the germline ends. The CDR3 region is CSARLSGFNSYEQYF. CDR3 DNA sequence: TGCAGTGCTAGATTGTCCGGTTTTAACTCCTACGAGCAGTACTTC.

This clonotype was seen at least ten times. The genes are TRBV20-1 and TRBJ2-1; TRBD2 matches at 9 bases. The germline V gene encodes CDR1 DFQATT and CDR2 SNEGSKA (reference sequence). CDR3 length: 14 residues. Unmatched junction bases numbered 8, after V lost 2 bases and J lost 9 bases. CDR3 in DNA: TGCAGTGCTAGAAGGCGGGAGGGCCCTGGTGAGCAGTTCTTC. Amino acids: CSARRREGPGEQFF.

This clonotype was counted many times. The gene calls are TRBV11-2 and TRBJ2-4, with D unresolved. The V gene lost 7 bases and the J gene lost 0 bases, with 16 bases spanning the gap. The germline V gene encodes CDR1 SGHAT and CDR2 FQNNGV. The CDR3 has 16 residues. CDR3 in amino acids: CASTYLWSQAKNIQYF. The CDR3 DNA reads TGTGCCAGCACCTATTTGTGGAGTCAAGCCAAAAACATTCAGTACTTC.

V gene TRBV5-1 combines with J gene TRBJ2-7; tentatively, D is TRBD1 (6 bases). CDR3 size: 15 residues. The germline V and J ends were trimmed by 2 bases and 0 bases, with 12 bases remaining between them. Germline CDR1 and CDR2: SGHRS and YFSETQ. This CDR3 is CASSFTGKSSYEQYF. The CDR3 bases are TGCGCCAGCAGCTTTACAGGGAAGAGCTCCTACGAGCAGTACTTC.

The chain joins TRBV25-1 to TRBJ2-7, with D possibly matching TRBD1 (6 bases). The CDR3 length is 14 residues. Germline loops: CDR1 MGHDK, CDR2 SYGVNS. Trimming stripped 9 bases from V and 3 bases from J, with 18 bases between. The CDR3 DNA reads as TGTGCCAGTAAAGGGGACATGGGCATCTACGAGCAGTACTTC. Its translation is CASKGDMGIYEQYF.

CDR3: CASSSGPITEAFF. The CDR3 DNA reads as TGTGCCAGCAGCTCGGGACCGATCACTGAAGCTTTCTTT. The chain is built from TRBV28 and TRBJ1-1; possibly TRBD1 for D (5 bases). This CDR3 spans 13 amino acids. Germline CDR1 and CDR2: MDHEN and SYDVKM. The V end was cut by 6 bases, the J end by 4 bases, with 12 bases between. Looking up the rest from reference TRBV28 and TRBJ1-1 gives the full variable domain: DVKVTQSSRYLVKRTGEKVFLECVQDMDHENMFWYRQDPGLGLRLIYFSYDVKMKEKGDIPEGYSVSREKKERFSLILESASTNQTSMYLCASSSGPITEAFFGQGTRLTVV.

This clonotype was seen many times. The gene calls are TRBV5-1 and TRBJ2-1; possibly TRBD2 for D (6 bases). V was clipped by 5 bases and J by 3 bases, with 12 bases between them. This CDR3 has 14 amino acids. The germline CDR1 and CDR2 sequences are SGHRS and YFSETQ. The DNA for the CDR3 is TGCGCCAGCAGAGAGGGGAGGCTCTACAATGAGCAGTTCTTC. It translates to CASREGRLYNEQFF.

J is TRBJ2-1 and V is TRBV18; 8 nucleotides match TRBD2. Germline CDR1 KGHSH, CDR2 LQKENI. The CDR3 loop spans 21 amino acids. The J segment lost 10 bases and the V segment lost 6 bases, leaving 32 bases of the junction unmatched. The CDR3 here is CASSRFIAGSRLMGTDREQFF. The CDR3 DNA sequence: TGTGCCAGCTCTCGATTTATAGCGGGAAGTAGGCTGATGGGAACAGATCGAGAGCAGTTCTTC. The variable domain in full, completed from reference TRBV18 and TRBJ2-1, reads NAGVMQNPRHLVRRRGQEARLRCSPMKGHSHVYWYRQLPEEGLKFMVYLQKENIIDESGMPKERFSAEFPKEGPSILRIQQVVRGDSAAYFCASSRFIAGSRLMGTDREQFFGPGTRLTVL.

The V gene is TRBV20-1, the J gene TRBJ2-1, with 9 bases lining up with TRBD2. CDR1 is DFQATT, CDR2 SNEGSKA, per germline (reference sequence). V dropped 4 bases and J dropped 6; count of bases not matched to a gene: 7. The length of the CDR3 is 14 residues. The CDR3 spells CSATKREALNEQFF. CDR3 sequence (DNA): TGCAGTGCTACTAAGCGGGAGGCCCTCAATGAGCAGTTCTTC.

CDR3 sequence reads: CASSQDRDKLNEKLFF. CDR3 nucleotide sequence: TGTGCCAGCAGCCAAGATAGGGACAAGTTAAATGAAAAACTGTTTTTT. This chain uses TRBV3-1 with TRBJ1-4; possible D gene TRBD1, 6 bases. V was cut by 0 bases and J by 5 bases, with 13 bases left in between. CDR1 is LGHDT, CDR2 YNNKEL, per germline (reference sequence). CDR3 length: 16 amino acids.